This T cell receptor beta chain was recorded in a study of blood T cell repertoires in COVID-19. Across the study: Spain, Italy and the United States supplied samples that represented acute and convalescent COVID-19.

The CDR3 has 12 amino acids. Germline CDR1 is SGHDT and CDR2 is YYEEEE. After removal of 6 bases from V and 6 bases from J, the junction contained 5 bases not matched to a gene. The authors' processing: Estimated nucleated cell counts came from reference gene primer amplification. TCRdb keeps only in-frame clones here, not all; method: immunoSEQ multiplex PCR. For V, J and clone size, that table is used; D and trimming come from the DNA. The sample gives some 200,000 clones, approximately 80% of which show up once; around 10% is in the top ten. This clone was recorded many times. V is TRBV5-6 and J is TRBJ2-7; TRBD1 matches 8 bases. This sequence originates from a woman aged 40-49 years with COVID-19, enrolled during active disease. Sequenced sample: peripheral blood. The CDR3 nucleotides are TGTGCCAGCACAGGGGGCGGTTCCGAGCAGTACTTC. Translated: CASTGGGSEQYF.